These 3 T cell receptor beta chains were sequenced from one sample in a study of regulatory T cells in long-lasting Graves disease. Construction of the TCR beta libraries employed iRepertoire HTBI primers in conjunction with Arm-PCR of CDR3 regions. Each CDR3 protein gets one entry after TCRdb re-called the multiplex PCR reads with MiXCR. The sample lists hundreds of thousands of distinct CDR3 sequences; around 15% were seen once. The time point: newly diagnosed GD, antithyroid drugs for less than 3 months. The TCR library used RNA extracted from PBMCs. The specimen comprised peripheral blood mononuclear cells (PBMCs), sampled at new diagnosis, from a patient treated with antithyroid drugs. Source of these receptors: a female donor with Graves disease.

This clonotype was recorded at least ten times. This chain uses TRBV6-1 with TRBJ1-2; D gene uncertain. The V and J ends lost 0 bases and 3 bases respectively, with 5 bases between them. Looked up from germline, CDR1 is MNHNS and CDR2 is SASEGT. The CDR3 loop spans 13 amino acids. This CDR3 reads CASSEAGYYGYTF. CDR3 nucleotides: TGTGCCAGCAGTGAAGCGGGGTACTATGGCTACACCTTC.

This clonotype has ten or more counts. The chain carries TRBV10-1 and TRBJ1-1; possibly TRBD1 for D (5 bases). The V gene's germline CDR1 is WNHNN and CDR2 SYGVQD (reference sequence). V lost 4 bases, J lost 1 base, and 10 bases lay in between. This CDR3 contains 14 residues. The CDR3 sequence: CASSGGTTNTEAFF. In DNA form, the CDR3 reads TGCGCCAGCAGTGGGGGGACTACGAACACTGAAGCTTTCTTT.

This clonotype showed up many times. This chain joins TRBV7-9 and TRBJ1-2, with D perhaps TRBD1 (5 bases). The CDR3 length is 14 residues. CDR1 and CDR2 from the germline V gene are SEHNR and FQNEAQ (reference sequence). Trimming removed 5 bases from V and 5 bases from J, with 15 bases in between. Here the CDR3 reads CASSRSGTVYGYTF. CDR3 nucleotide sequence: TGTGCCAGCAGCCGGAGCGGGACGGTTTATGGCTACACCTTC.